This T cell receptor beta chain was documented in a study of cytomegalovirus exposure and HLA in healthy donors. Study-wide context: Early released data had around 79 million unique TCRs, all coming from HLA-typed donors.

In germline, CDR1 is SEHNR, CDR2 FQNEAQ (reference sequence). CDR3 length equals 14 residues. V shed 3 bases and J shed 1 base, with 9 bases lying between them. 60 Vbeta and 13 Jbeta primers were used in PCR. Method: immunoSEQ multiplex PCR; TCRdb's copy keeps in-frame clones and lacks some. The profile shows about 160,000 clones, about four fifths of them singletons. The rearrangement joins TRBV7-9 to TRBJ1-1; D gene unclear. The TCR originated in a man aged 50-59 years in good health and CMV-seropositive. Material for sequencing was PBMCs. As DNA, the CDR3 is TGTGCCAGCAGCTTGTTACGCGCGAACACTGAAGCTTTCTTT. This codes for CASSLLRANTEAFF.